This T cell receptor (beta chain) was retrieved from a study of blood T cell repertoires in COVID-19. The data were produced by immunoSEQ multiplex PCR, yet TCRdb's version contains in-frame clones alone and is incomplete. Of about 240,000 clones listed, about 87% were seen once; the top ten hold around 2.6%. Germline V gene sequence: CDR1 SGHRS, CDR2 YFSETQ. Trimming pared 0 bases from V and 4 bases from J, leaving 19 bases between. The CDR3 runs 17 residues. The sequence derives from a woman in her 30s with acute COVID-19. This chain joins TRBV5-1 and TRBJ2-5, with D perhaps TRBD1 (7 bases). Sequencing was carried out using PBMCs or T cells enriched from blood (not recorded which). In nucleotides, the CDR3 is TGCGCCAGCAGCTTGGCCCCATTGGGGACAGCGGGAGAGACCCAGTACTTC. Translated, it gives CASSLAPLGTAGETQYF.